Here is one T cell receptor (beta chain) with its context. The ends lost 5 bases at V and 1 base at J; junction bases unmatched: 6. Germline V gene data show CDR1 as SGHNT and CDR2 as YYREEE (reference sequence). CDR3 size: 16 residues. This specimen comes from a study of T cells in tuberculosis. No alpha-beta pairing information exists for these sequences. Sequencing used immunoSEQ multiplex PCR; TCRdb keeps in-frame clones, though not all of them. This table holds tens of thousands of clones, roughly 88% found once. Cells were sorted from thawed PBMC rested overnight and stained with GMM-loaded CD1B tetramer, viability dye and anti-CD3. The lipid loaded on the CD1B tetramers was C32 glucose monomycolate from Rhodococcus equi. From each donor, about 100,000 tetramer-negative cells were sorted.

This sequence originates from an adult woman with latent tuberculosis. Sequencing was carried out using CD1b-GMM tetramer-negative cells sorted from PBMCs. The chain carries TRBV5-4 and TRBJ2-1, with 10 positions matching TRBD2. CDR3 DNA: TGTGCCAGCAGTCCTAGGGGACTAGCGTCCTACAATGAGCAGTTCTTC. Translation gives CASSPRGLASYNEQFF.